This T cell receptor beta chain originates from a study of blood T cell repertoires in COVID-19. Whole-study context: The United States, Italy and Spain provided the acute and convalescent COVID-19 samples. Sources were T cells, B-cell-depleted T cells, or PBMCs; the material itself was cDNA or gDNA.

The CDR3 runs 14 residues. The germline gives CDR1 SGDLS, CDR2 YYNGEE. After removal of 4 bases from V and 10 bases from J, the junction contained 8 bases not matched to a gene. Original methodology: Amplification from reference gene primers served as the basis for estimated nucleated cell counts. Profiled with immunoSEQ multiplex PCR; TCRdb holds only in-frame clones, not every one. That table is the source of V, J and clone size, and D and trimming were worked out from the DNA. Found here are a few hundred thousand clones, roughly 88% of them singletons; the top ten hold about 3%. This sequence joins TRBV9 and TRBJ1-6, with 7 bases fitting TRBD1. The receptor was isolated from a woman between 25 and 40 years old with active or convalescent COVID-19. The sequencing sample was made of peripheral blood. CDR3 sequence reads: CASSSGGGRSPLHF. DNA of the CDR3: TGTGCCAGCAGCTCTGGAGGGGGCAGGTCACCCCTCCACTTT. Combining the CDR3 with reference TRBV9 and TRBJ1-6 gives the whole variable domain DSGVTQTPKHLITATGQRVTLRCSPRSGDLSVYWYQQSLDQGLQFLIQYYNGEERAKGNILERFSAQQFPDLHSELNLSSLELGDSALYFCASSSGGGRSPLHFGNGTRLTVT.